The 25 T cell receptor beta chains below come from one sample, sequenced in a study of metastatic and nonmetastatic thyroid tumors. TCRdb ran MiXCR on the PCR reads. This sample has about 40,000 clones, with 18% found just once. None of the patients had undergone any treatment ahead of thyroid surgery. Sequenced: tumor tissue. The receptors come from a female donor with papillary thyroid cancer or a benign thyroid nodule (not recorded which). Some clones in this sample may be carry-over from other donors' samples.

This chain links TRBV27 with TRBJ1-5, with D unresolved. V shed 6 bases and J shed 5 bases, with 8 bases lying between them. The CDR3 has 12 amino acids. Germline CDR1 MNHEY, CDR2 SMNVEV (reference sequence). The CDR3 DNA reads as TGTGCCAGCAGGGTGTCCGATCAGCCCCAGCATTTT. Its translation is CASRVSDQPQHF.

This clone came up many times. The chain recombines TRBV20-1 with TRBJ1-1, with no clear D. CDR1 and CDR2 (germline): DFQATT, SNEGSKA (reference sequence). V dropped 0 bases and J dropped 1 base, with 9 bases sitting between them. This CDR3 contains 14 residues. CDR3 residues: CSARDRGWNTEAFF. The CDR3 bases are TGCAGTGCTAGAGATCGAGGCTGGAACACTGAAGCTTTCTTT.

Concerning this clone: It may be a read error: a sequence one base away is much more abundant. The sample carries other DNA sequences with the same CDR3. This chain joins TRBV12-3 or TRBV12-4 and TRBJ1-1; D unclear. This CDR3 region has 14 residues. The CDR3 region has the DNA TGTGCCAGCAGCCGAGAAAGTATGAACACTGAAGCCTTCTTT. Protein: CASSRESMNTEAFF.

This clone was observed many times. The V and J genes are TRBV5-5 and TRBJ2-4; 10 positions agree with TRBD2. The CDR3 length is 18 residues. Losses at the gene ends were 4 bases for V and 2 bases for J; bases not matched to a gene: 12. Germline lookup yields CDR1 SGHKS and CDR2 YYEKEE (reference sequence). DNA of the CDR3: TGTGCCAGCAGCGGATCGCTAGCGGGGGTTGGATCCAAAAACATTCAGTACTTC. It codes for CASSGSLAGVGSKNIQYF.

This clone was recorded a few times. It may be a read error: a sequence one base away is much more abundant. Within the sample, other DNA sequences also encode this same CDR3. The rearrangement links TRBV7-2 to TRBJ2-3; 7 nucleotides agree with TRBD1. This CDR3 spans 14 amino acids. Per germline, CDR1 SGHTA and CDR2 FQGNSA. The CDR3: CASSPARGTDTQYF. As DNA, the CDR3 is TGTGCCAGCAGCCCCGCCAGAGGGACAGATACTCAGTATTTT.

This clone was seen ten or more times. The gene calls are TRBV11-3 and TRBJ2-1; D is uncertain. This CDR3 contains 13 residues. The germline V gene encodes CDR1 SGHNT and CDR2 YENEEA. The V end was cut by 2 bases, the J end by 4 bases, with 6 bases between. CDR3 sequence: CASSLWPYNEQFF. DNA for the CDR3: TGTGCCAGCAGCTTATGGCCGTACAATGAGCAGTTCTTC.

This clone appeared many times. The rearrangement joins TRBV4-1 to TRBJ1-5; no clear D gene. V was trimmed by 4 bases and J by 2 bases, leaving 9 bases between them. The CDR3 has 14 residues. Germline V gene sequence: CDR1 MGHRA, CDR2 YSYEKL. The CDR3: CASSPREGNQPQHF. The DNA for the CDR3 is TGCGCCAGCAGCCCACGGGAGGGCAATCAGCCCCAGCATTTT.

This clone has a count of ten or more. The genes are TRBV4-2 and TRBJ1-4; D gene unclear. Germline CDR1 is LGHNA and CDR2 is YNFKEQ. The length of the CDR3 is 14 residues. Trimming left V 4 bases short and J 6 bases short, with 12 bases between. The CDR3 loop reads CASSLGEGDEKLFF. For the CDR3, the DNA is TGTGCCAGCAGCCTTGGCGAGGGTGATGAAAAACTGTTTTTT.

This clone was seen a handful of times. The chain joins TRBV3-1 to TRBJ1-2; D is possibly TRBD1 (6 bases). This CDR3 is built from 13 residues. V was pared by 4 bases and J by 5 bases, with 11 bases between. The germline gives CDR1 LGHDT, CDR2 YNNKEL (reference sequence). The CDR3 DNA reads as TGTGCCAGCAGCCGCGGGACATCGTATGGCTACACCTTC. Translated, it gives CASSRGTSYGYTF. Drawing the rest from reference TRBV3-1 and TRBJ1-2, the complete variable domain is DTAVSQTPKYLVTQMGNDKSIKCEQNLGHDTMYWYKQDSKKFLKIMFSYNNKELIINETVPNRFSPKSPDKAHLNLHINSLELGDSAVYFCASSRGTSYGYTFGSGTRLTVV.

There are a few counts of this clone. The chain links TRBV6-1 to TRBJ2-7; D remains ambiguous. In germline, CDR1 is MNHNS, CDR2 SASEGT. The germline V and J ends were trimmed by 6 bases and 3 bases, with 18 bases remaining between them. The CDR3 runs 15 residues. CDR3 amino acids: CASRQRASRYYEQYF. The CDR3 nucleotides are TGTGCCAGCAGACAGCGCGCCAGCCGGTACTACGAGCAGTACTTC.

As regards this clone: At one end the junction does not follow the germline gene, possibly because of a read error. The genes are TRBV11-3 and TRBJ1-1; D is unclear. This CDR3 is 14 amino acids long. Germline-derived CDR1 and CDR2 are SGHNT and YENEEA. The CDR3 bases are TGCGCCAGCAGCCGCGGCGGCCTGAACACTGAAGTTTTCTTT. Encoded protein: CASSRGGLNTEVFF.

The table lists this clone with many counts. The gene calls are TRBV27 and TRBJ1-2; D is ambiguous. The CDR3 loop spans 15 amino acids. The germline gives CDR1 MNHEY, CDR2 SMNVEV (reference sequence). V lost 6 bases and J 3 bases, leaving 17 bases between the germline ends. In nucleotides, the CDR3 is TGTGCCAGCAGCCCCGGCCGCTCAGATTACTATGGCTACACCTTC. Protein: CASSPGRSDYYGYTF.

This clone is deemed medium-sized. The chain joins TRBV28 to TRBJ2-7, with D uncertain. The CDR3 loop spans 12 amino acids. V was pared by 3 bases and J by 6 bases, with 9 bases between. Germline V gene lookup returns CDR1 MDHEN and CDR2 SYDVKM. The CDR3 DNA sequence: TGTGCCAGCAGTTTTTCCAGGCCCGAGCAGTACTTC. This codes for CASSFSRPEQYF. Complete variable domain (other parts from reference TRBV28 and TRBJ2-7): DVKVTQSSRYLVKRTGEKVFLECVQDMDHENMFWYRQDPGLGLRLIYFSYDVKMKEKGDIPEGYSVSREKKERFSLILESASTNQTSMYLCASSFSRPEQYFGPGTRLTVT.

A word on this clone: With a much larger clone just one base away, this may be a read error. Distinct nucleotide sequences in the sample also encode this CDR3. V gene TRBV6-1 combines with J gene TRBJ2-3; TRBD2 aligns across 11 bases. The CDR3 has 14 residues. Germline V CDR1 and CDR2: MNHNS, SASEGT. The CDR3 reads CAGDLAGGTDTQYF. CDR3 sequence (DNA): TGTGCCGGAGACCTAGCGGGGGGCACAGATACTCAGTATTTT.

V gene TRBV2 combines with J gene TRBJ1-1; D possibly corresponds to TRBD1 (5 bases). CDR1 and CDR2 from the germline V gene are SNHLY and FYNNEI. The CDR3 sequence is 14 residues long. With 7 bases removed from V and 4 bases from J, the gap between germline ends came to 16 bases. This CDR3 is CASIPGRGGTEAFF. The CDR3 region has the DNA TGTGCCAGCATTCCCGGTCGGGGGGGCACTGAAGCTTTCTTT.

This clone was observed many times. The chain employs TRBV2 and TRBJ2-7; D may be TRBD1 (5 bases). Trimming removed 5 bases from V and 5 bases from J, with 7 bases in between. The CDR3 has 11 amino acids. Germline-derived CDR1 and CDR2 are SNHLY and FYNNEI. CDR3 region: CASSLTDEQYF. The CDR3, as DNA: TGTGCCAGCAGTCTGACAGACGAGCAGTACTTC.

At least ten counts were recorded for this clone. The rearrangement links TRBV15 to TRBJ1-3; no firm D call. CDR1 and CDR2 from the germline V gene are LNHNV and YYDKDF (reference sequence). This CDR3 has 14 residues. The V end lost 0 bases, the J end lost 0 bases, and 3 bases lay between the germline ends. CDR3 loop: CATSRDPSGNTIYF. CDR3 nucleotides: TGTGCCACCAGCAGAGATCCCTCTGGAAACACCATATATTTT.

At least ten counts were recorded for this clone. The chain links TRBV19 to TRBJ1-5, with D maybe TRBD1 (5 bases). CDR1 is LNHDA and CDR2 is SQIVND in the germline V gene (reference sequence). CDR3 size: 14 residues. Deletions cut 6 bases from V and 4 bases from J, with 13 bases between. The CDR3 loop reads CASRYDGTNQPQHF. The CDR3 DNA reads as TGTGCCAGTAGATACGATGGGACTAATCAGCCCCAGCATTTT. Complete variable domain (other parts from reference TRBV19 and TRBJ1-5): DGGITQSPKYLFRKEGQNVTLSCEQNLNHDAMYWYRQDPGQGLRLIYYSQIVNDFQKGDIAEGYSVSREKKESFPLTVTSAQKNPTAFYLCASRYDGTNQPQHFGDGTRLSIL.

Details on this clone: One junction end disagrees with the germline gene, perhaps due to a read error. This chain joins TRBV4-3 and TRBJ1-4; D might be TRBD1 (6 bases). The CDR3 has 15 amino acids. CDR1 is LGHNA and CDR2 is YSLEER in the germline V gene. The CDR3 DNA follows: TGCGCCAGCATCCAAGATGGGCAGGGGAGGAGAAAACTGTTTTTT. Its protein product is CASIQDGQGRRKLFF.

This clone was found many times. V is TRBV12-3 or TRBV12-4 and J is TRBJ1-2; D is uncertain. The CDR3 loop spans 16 amino acids. V lost 2 bases and J 2 bases, leaving 15 bases between the germline ends. CDR3 sequence (DNA): TGTGCCAGCAGTTTACGAATAAGGGAGAGGAACTATGGCTACACCTTC. The encoded protein is CASSLRIRERNYGYTF.

Many counts were recorded for this clone. The chain combines TRBV24-1 with TRBJ2-3; possible D gene TRBD2, 6 bases. The CDR3 length is 15 residues. CDR1 is KGHDR and CDR2 is SFDVKD in the germline V gene. Between the trimmed V and J ends, which lost 2 bases and 4 bases, there was a span of 12 bases. The CDR3 DNA reads as TGTGCCACCAGTGATTCGGGGGAGGTGGCAGATACGCAGTATTTT. Protein product: CATSDSGEVADTQYF.

As for this clone: The junction and the germline gene differ at one end; a read error may be behind it. The gene calls are TRBV7-6 and TRBJ1-2; perhaps TRBD1 as D (5 bases). There are 18 residues in the CDR3. CDR1 SGHVS and CDR2 FNYEAQ come from the germline V gene. The CDR3 nucleotides read TGTGCCAGCAGCCCCGAAGGTGGGGCCCAAAAAGGTAACTATTGCTACACCTTC. It is translated as CASSPEGGAQKGNYCYTF.

This clone has just a few counts. This chain links TRBV19 with TRBJ1-2; 11 nucleotides match TRBD1. In germline, CDR1 is LNHDA, CDR2 SQIVND (reference sequence). The V and J ends lost 5 bases and 6 bases, in that order; junction bases with no gene match: 8. This CDR3 has 15 residues. The CDR3 sequence is CASSPDRDRGNGYTF. The CDR3 DNA reads TGTGCCAGTAGTCCCGACCGGGACAGGGGGAATGGCTACACCTTC.

The chain joins TRBV6-1 to TRBJ2-7, with D possibly being TRBD1 (5 bases). The CDR3 runs to 13 residues. The V end was cut by 4 bases, the J end by 4 bases, with 11 bases between. CDR1 is MNHNS and CDR2 is SASEGT in the germline V gene. The CDR3 DNA sequence: TGTGCCAGCAGTGGACAGTGTGTGTACGAGCAGTACTTC. Protein sequence: CASSGQCVYEQYF.

The V call is TRBV14, the J call TRBJ1-1; D is unresolved. There are 13 residues in the CDR3. CDR1 and CDR2 (germline): SGHDN, FVKESK. Trimming pared 8 bases from V and 1 base from J, leaving 11 bases between. CDR3 residues: CASRPLENTEAFF. The CDR3 coding sequence is TGTGCCAGCCGACCCCTTGAGAACACTGAAGCTTTCTTT.